These 10 T cell receptor beta chains came from one sample sequenced in a study of T cells after yellow fever vaccination. TCRdb redid the calling of the 5' RACE reads with MiXCR, one entry per CDR3 protein. This table holds hundreds of thousands of distinct CDR3 sequences, roughly 3.5% found once. This sample comprised PBMCs, obtained on the day of the yellow fever booster vaccination. These receptors came from a man between 18 and 29 years old who received the YFV17D yellow fever vaccine.

This clonotype was observed at least ten times. The CDR3 does not end in the conserved phenylalanine or tryptophan, so this is likely a read error. The V gene is TRBV4-3, the J gene TRBJ2-5; no clear D gene. The CDR3 runs to 15 residues. The germline gives CDR1 LGHNA, CDR2 YSLEER. With 0 bases removed from V and 1 base from J, the gap between germline ends came to 9 bases. CDR3 coding DNA: TGCGCCAGCAGCCAAGATGTGGGCCTCCAAGAGACCCAGTACTGT. Encoded protein: CASSQDVGLQETQYC.

This chain joins TRBV19 and TRBJ2-7; TRBD1 is a possible D gene (6 bases). Germline values: CDR1 LNHDA, CDR2 SQIVND (reference sequence). The germline V and J ends were trimmed by 10 bases and 3 bases, with 13 bases remaining between them. This CDR3 spans 12 amino acids. The CDR3 here is CATSRDNYEQYF. The CDR3 DNA follows: TGTGCCACCTCCCGGGACAACTACGAGCAGTACTTC.

This clonotype was recorded many times. The gene calls are TRBV20-1 and TRBJ2-7; possible D gene TRBD1, 5 bases. V lost 0 bases to trimming and J lost 2 bases, with 8 bases between them. CDR3 size: 13 residues. The germline V gene has CDR1 DFQATT and CDR2 SNEGSKA (reference sequence). CDR3 coding DNA: TGCAGTGCTAGAGAAGCAGGGACCTACGAGCAGTACGTC. It translates to CSAREAGTYEQYV.

The V call is TRBV25-1, the J call TRBJ1-1; TRBD1 aligns across 7 bases. The CDR3 spans 13 residues. CDR1 is MGHDK and CDR2 is SYGVNS in the germline V gene. Trimming removed 8 bases from V and 4 bases from J; junction bases left unmatched: 7. CDR3 DNA sequence: TGTGCCAGCCATAAGGCAGGGGGCACTGAAGCTTTCTTT. It yields the protein CASHKAGGTEAFF.

In this sample, this clonotype turned up once. An end of the junction differs from the germline gene, which may be a read error. V is TRBV6-5 and J is TRBJ1-1; 12 positions match TRBD1. The CDR3 contains 14 residues. Germline lookup yields CDR1 MNHEY and CDR2 SVGAGI. The chain's CDR3 is CASSFGTGGTVAFF. CDR3 nucleotide sequence: TGTGCCAGCAGCTTCGGGACAGGGGGCACTGTAGCTTTCTTT.

This clonotype was counted at least ten times. V is TRBV21-1 and J is TRBJ1-2; the table's D call, TRBD1, was not checked against the DNA. TRBV21-1 is flagged as a pseudogene. CDR3 length equals 15 residues. The CDR3 here is CASPRSPGAAYGYTF. The CDR3 DNA sequence: TGTGCCAGCCCGCGCTCGCCAGGGGCCGCCTATGGCTACACCTTC.

The rearrangement joins TRBV5-1 to TRBJ2-7, with TRBD1 identical over 7 bases. Trimming cost V 0 bases and J 0 bases; bases outside gene matches: 3. The CDR3 extends over 15 amino acids. The V gene's germline CDR1 is SGHRS and CDR2 YFSETQ. The CDR3 protein is CASSLAGQRSYEQYF. DNA of the CDR3: TGCGCCAGCAGCTTGGCGGGACAGCGCTCCTACGAGCAGTACTTC.

This clonotype was counted ten times or more. This rearrangement joins TRBV12-3 or TRBV12-4 to TRBJ2-1, with 9 nucleotides matching TRBD1. Trimming cost V 5 bases and J 4 bases; bases outside gene matches: 6. The CDR3 runs 15 residues. This chain's CDR3 is CASSPQGTGYNEQFF. The CDR3 DNA reads as TGTGCCAGCAGTCCCCAGGGGACAGGGTACAATGAGCAGTTCTTC.

This clonotype was recorded many times. CDR3 nucleotides: TGTGCCAGCAGTCGACATACAGGGGTGAGCTATGGCTACACCTTC. This translates into CASSRHTGVSYGYTF. The V and J genes are TRBV28 and TRBJ1-2, with 7 bases matching TRBD1. V shed 5 bases and J 4 bases; nucleotides not matched to a gene: 10. Germline V gives CDR1 MDHEN, CDR2 SYDVKM. The CDR3 has 15 residues.

This clonotype was observed at least ten times. DNA for the CDR3: TGTGCCAGCGGCGGGGGGGCTTCAAATGAGCAGTTCTTC. As protein: CASGGGASNEQFF. This rearrangement joins TRBV12-3 or TRBV12-4 to TRBJ2-1; 9 bases map to TRBD2. Unmatched junction bases numbered 6, after V lost 8 bases and J lost 7 bases. The CDR3 contains 13 residues.